Listed below are T cell receptor beta chains from one sample, sequenced in a study of blood T cell repertoires in COVID-19. Method: immunoSEQ multiplex PCR; TCRdb's copy keeps in-frame clones and lacks some. The data contain 150,000 to 200,000 clones, around 79% of them singletons. Sequencing was done on a sample of peripheral blood. All receptors come from a woman in her thirties or forties with COVID-19, enrolled during active disease. Both conserved end residues are part of each CDR3. A D gene is named only where the DNA matches it firmly. Only some rows state a clone size, as once, few, many or a class for expanded clones.

abundance: once; v_gene: TRBV5-1; len: 17; d_gene: TRBD1; j_gene: TRBJ2-7; CDR3aa: CASSYRSWTGGNAEQYF; CDR3nt: TGCGCCAGCAGCTACCGATCCTGGACAGGAGGTAACGCCGAGCAGTACTTC
abundance: few; v_gene: TRBV5-1; len: 15; d_gene: TRBD1; j_gene: TRBJ1-5; CDR3aa: CASSLSGQGDQPQHF; CDR3nt: TGCGCCAGCAGCTTGTCGGGACAGGGGGATCAGCCCCAGCATTTT
abundance: few; v_gene: TRBV7-9; len: 14; d_gene: NA; j_gene: TRBJ2-2; CDR3aa: CASSPPRSTGELFF; CDR3nt: TGTGCCAGCAGCCCCCCGAGAAGCACCGGGGAGCTGTTTTTT
abundance: NA; v_gene: TRBV4-2; len: 18; d_gene: TRBD2; j_gene: TRBJ2-1; CDR3aa: CASSRRGRTSDRYNEQFF; CDR3nt: TGTGCCAGCAGCCGCCGAGGCCGGACTAGCGACCGCTACAATGAGCAGTTCTTC
abundance: NA; v_gene: TRBV6-5; len: 14; d_gene: NA; j_gene: TRBJ1-6; CDR3aa: CASTRTSEYSPLHF; CDR3nt: TGTGCCAGCACCCGGACAAGCGAGTATTCACCCCTCCACTTT
abundance: NA; v_gene: TRBV2; len: 15; d_gene: NA; j_gene: TRBJ2-7; CDR3aa: CASNSPDRASYEQYF; CDR3nt: TGTGCCAGCAATAGCCCGGACAGAGCCTCCTACGAGCAGTACTTC
abundance: NA; v_gene: TRBV9; len: 14; d_gene: NA; j_gene: TRBJ1-1; CDR3aa: CASSVTSENTEAFF; CDR3nt: TGTGCCAGCAGCGTGACTTCGGAGAACACTGAAGCTTTCTTT
abundance: many; v_gene: TRBV19; len: 17; d_gene: TRBD1; j_gene: TRBJ2-2; CDR3aa: CASRAHTGTGGTGELFF; CDR3nt: TGTGCCAGTAGAGCCCACACCGGGACAGGGGGGACCGGGGAGCTGTTTTTT
abundance: NA; v_gene: TRBV6-1; len: 15; d_gene: NA; j_gene: TRBJ1-6; CDR3aa: CASSELHEGVSPLHF; CDR3nt: TGTGCCAGCAGTGAACTACACGAGGGGGTTTCACCCCTCCACTTT
abundance: NA; v_gene: TRBV5-1; len: 16; d_gene: TRBD1; j_gene: TRBJ1-4; CDR3aa: CASSWGTGGVSEKLFF; CDR3nt: TGCGCCAGCAGCTGGGGGACAGGGGGCGTGAGTGAAAAACTGTTTTTT
abundance: NA; v_gene: TRBV27; len: 12; d_gene: TRBD1; j_gene: TRBJ1-1; CDR3aa: CASSLAGGSAFF; CDR3nt: TGTGCCAGCAGTTTAGCAGGGGGCTCCGCTTTCTTT
abundance: NA; v_gene: TRBV6-5; len: 14; d_gene: TRBD1; j_gene: TRBJ1-2; CDR3aa: CASTSQGGGFGYTF; CDR3nt: TGTGCCAGCACCTCCCAAGGGGGCGGCTTCGGCTACACCTTC
abundance: NA; v_gene: TRBV3-1/TRBV3-2; len: 17; d_gene: NA; j_gene: TRBJ1-1; CDR3aa: CASSQEGNGFGDTEAFF; CDR3nt: TGTGCCAGCAGCCAAGAGGGGAACGGCTTCGGGGACACTGAAGCTTTCTTT
abundance: NA; v_gene: TRBV12-3/TRBV12-4; len: 13; d_gene: NA; j_gene: TRBJ1-5; CDR3aa: CASSFLTDQPQHF; CDR3nt: TGTGCCAGCAGTTTCCTGACTGATCAGCCCCAGCATTTT
abundance: NA; v_gene: TRBV4-3; len: 13; d_gene: NA; j_gene: TRBJ2-5; CDR3aa: CASSSRQGETQYF; CDR3nt: TGCGCCAGCAGCTCCCGCCAGGGGGAGACCCAGTACTTC